This TCR beta chain was sequenced for a study of blood T cells in healthy people across ages. For the second PCR, which ran for 7 to 11 cycles, a sample-barcoded 5' primer and a J-beta primer mix were used. TCRdb processed the 5' RACE reads anew with MiXCR; each CDR3 protein has one entry. The table shows some 1.5 million distinct CDR3 sequences, with roughly two fifths occurring only once. Study observations and caveats: Diversity figures derived from one million T cells were judged to underestimate the true value.

Germline CDR1 and CDR2: SGHKS and YYEKEE (reference sequence). V dropped 3 bases and J dropped 8 bases, with 23 bases sitting between them. CDR3 length equals 16 residues. Drawing of peripheral blood yielded roughly 9.3 milliliters from each donor. Concerning this clonotype itself: Its antigen is not identified.

This sequence was found in a young woman in good health. The chain links TRBV5-5 to TRBJ1-2; no reliable D call. The sample consisted of blood. CDR3 DNA sequence: TGTGCCAGCAGCTATGGCCCGTCACAACCCCGGCAAGGCTACACCTTC. This encodes CASSYGPSQPRQGYTF.